Listed below are T cell receptor beta chains from one sample, sequenced in a study of cytomegalovirus exposure and HLA in healthy donors. The data were produced by immunoSEQ multiplex PCR, yet TCRdb's version contains in-frame clones alone and is incomplete. This specimen shows over 100,000 clones; the ten leading clones hold 3.7%. The sample consisted of PBMCs. The receptors stem from a man under 40 in good health and CMV-seronegative. Each CDR3 is given with its conserved first and last residue. A D gene is named only where the DNA matches it firmly.

TRBV6-5	14	TRBJ2-7	-	TGTGCCAGCAGCCACCGGAGGTACTCCTACGAGCAGTACTTC	CASSHRRYSYEQYF
TRBV5-1	14	TRBJ1-2	TRBD1	TGCGCCAGCGGGACAGGGGGCGCGGGCTATGGCTACACCTTC	CASGTGGAGYGYTF
TRBV4-1	15	TRBJ1-4	-	TGCGCCAGCAGCCTCGAGGGGCGGGAATCTGAAAAACTGTTTTTT	CASSLEGRESEKLFF
TRBV5-1	16	TRBJ2-3	TRBD2	TGCGCCAGCGCTCGCGGGGGGCCTTTAAACACAGATACGCAGTATTTT	CASARGGPLNTDTQYF
TRBV4-3	16	TRBJ2-5	TRBD2	TGCGCCAGCAGCCTAGGGACTAGCGGGACCCAAGAGACCCAGTACTTC	CASSLGTSGTQETQYF
TRBV18	15	TRBJ2-1	-	TGTGCCAGCTCACCACGACAGGCAGGTTTCTATGAGCAGTTCTTC	CASSPRQAGFYEQFF
TRBV11-2	14	TRBJ1-4	TRBD1	TGTGCCAGCAGCCCCAGGGGGACTAATGAAAAACTGTTTTTT	CASSPRGTNEKLFF
TRBV19	15	TRBJ1-4	-	TGTGCCAGTAGTATAGGCCAGGCCGTTAATGAAAAACTGTTTTTT	CASSIGQAVNEKLFF
TRBV6-5	14	TRBJ1-2	-	TGTGCCACCAAAGGGAACGGGGAGTTCAATGGCTACACCTTC	CATKGNGEFNGYTF
TRBV2	12	TRBJ2-3	TRBD2	TGTGCCAGCAGCGCGGGGGTGGATACGCAGTATTTT	CASSAGVDTQYF
TRBV7-2	17	TRBJ1-1	-	TGTGCCAGCAGCTTACTGGGTGGGGGGGCGTTGGACACTGAAGCTTTCTTT	CASSLLGGGALDTEAFF
TRBV13	17	TRBJ2-2	TRBD2	TGTGCCAGCAGTTCTGGACTAGCGGGGGGTAACACCGGGGAGCTGTTTTTT	CASSSGLAGGNTGELFF
TRBV4-3	18	TRBJ1-3	TRBD1	TGCGCCAGCAGCCAAGTAACGGGACAGGGGCTGGGTGGAAACACCATATATTTT	CASSQVTGQGLGGNTIYF
TRBV2	14	TRBJ1-1	-	TGTGCCAGCAGTGCACAGGGAGGGGGCACTGAAGCTTTCTTT	CASSAQGGGTEAFF
TRBV5-1	16	TRBJ2-1	TRBD2	TGCGCCAGCAGCTCTCTACTAGCGGGGTCCTACAATGAGCAGTTCTTC	CASSSLLAGSYNEQFF
TRBV5-4	13	TRBJ1-2	TRBD1	TGTGCCAGCAGCTCGACAGGGGACTATGGCTACACCTTC	CASSSTGDYGYTF
TRBV7-6	15	TRBJ2-3	-	TGTGCCAGCAGCTCGAGAAGCGGACTCCCCGCTACGCAGTATTTT	CASSSRSGLPATQYF
TRBV7-2	13	TRBJ1-2	-	TGTGCCAGCAGTGCGACAGGAAACTATGGCTACACCTTC	CASSATGNYGYTF
TRBV18	14	TRBJ1-1	TRBD1	TGTGCCAGCTCGCTGGGACAGGCGAACACTGAAGCTTTCTTT	CASSLGQANTEAFF
TRBV5-1	16	TRBJ2-2	TRBD2	TGCGCCAGCAGCCCCCAGACTAGCGGGCTCACCGGGGAGCTGTTTTTT	CASSPQTSGLTGELFF
TRBV9	16	TRBJ1-3	-	TGTGCCAGCAGCGCTCTGCGGCCGGGGGAGGAAAACACCATATATTTT	CASSALRPGEENTIYF
TRBV11-2	15	TRBJ1-2	TRBD1	TGTGCCAGCAGCTTAGGCGGACAGGGATCCTATGGCTACACCTTC	CASSLGGQGSYGYTF
TRBV23-1	15	TRBJ2-4	TRBD2	TGCGCCAGCACCCCCCTGGGGGGGGGCAAAAACATTCAGTACTTC	CASTPLGGGKNIQYF
TRBV10-3	16	TRBJ2-5	TRBD2	TGTGCCATCAGCGGGACTAGCGGGGGGGCCGAGGAGACCCAGTACTTC	CAISGTSGGAEETQYF
TRBV6-1	11	TRBJ2-7	-	TGTGCCAGCAGCTACAGGGTCGAGCAGTACTTC	CASSYRVEQYF
TRBV19	10	TRBJ1-5	-	TGTGCCAGTGGGTTGGGCGGGTCGCATTTT	CASGLGGSHF
TRBV5-1	15	TRBJ2-3	-	TGCGCCAGCAGCCTTGCCGGGGAAGGCACAGATACGCAGTATTTT	CASSLAGEGTDTQYF
TRBV7-8	12	TRBJ2-5	-	TGTGCGGGGGCAAAAGAAGAAGAGACCCAGTACTTC	CAGAKEEETQYF
TRBV5-6	12	TRBJ1-1	-	TGTGCCAGCAGCCCGGACAGCAATGAAGCTTTCTTT	CASSPDSNEAFF
TRBV4-3	14	TRBJ2-5	-	TGCGCCAGCAGCCAAGTAACCGGGAGAGAGACCCAGTACTTC	CASSQVTGRETQYF
TRBV7-2	16	TRBJ2-1	TRBD2	TGTGCCAGCAGCACCCGGTGGAGCGGGGCTTACAATGAGCAGTTCTTC	CASSTRWSGAYNEQFF
TRBV10-3	15	TRBJ1-2	TRBD1	TGTGCCATCAGTGAGACCCCGGGACAGCTCTATGGCTACACCTTC	CAISETPGQLYGYTF
TRBV7-9	12	TRBJ2-7	-	TGTGCCAGCAGCTACACATCCTACGAGCAGTACTTC	CASSYTSYEQYF
TRBV11-3	14	TRBJ2-2	-	TGTGCCAGCAGGCCAGGGCCCTCCATCGGGGAGCTGTTTTTT	CASRPGPSIGELFF
TRBV27	13	TRBJ1-2	-	TGTGCCAGCTCTGCTGGGAGTTACTATGGCTACACCTTC	CASSAGSYYGYTF
TRBV7-2	14	TRBJ1-4	-	TGTGCCAGCAGCTTAGCAGGGGCTGGAGAAAAACTGTTTTTT	CASSLAGAGEKLFF
TRBV5-1	14	TRBJ1-5	TRBD1	TGCGCCAGCAGCTTTACTACAGGGGATCAGCCCCAGCATTTT	CASSFTTGDQPQHF
TRBV14	15	TRBJ2-1	TRBD2	TGTGCCAGCAGCCAAGTGTGGACTAGCTCGAATGAGCAGTTCTTC	CASSQVWTSSNEQFF
TRBV14	15	TRBJ2-7	-	TGTGCCAGCAGCCATCGAGCCCCCATCGGGAACGAGCAGTACTTC	CASSHRAPIGNEQYF
TRBV5-1	13	TRBJ2-7	-	TGCGCCAGCAGCGGCCCTTTCGGACAGCCGCCTATCTTC	CASSGPFGQPPIF
TRBV27	16	TRBJ2-1	TRBD2	TGTGCCAGCAGGACGTTTGGTAGCGGGGGGGGTAATGAGCAGTTCTTC	CASRTFGSGGGNEQFF
TRBV5-1	15	TRBJ2-5	TRBD1	TGCGCCAGCAGCTTTGCTGACAGGGTAGAAGAGACCCAGTACTTC	CASSFADRVEETQYF
TRBV30	15	TRBJ1-5	TRBD1	TGTGCCTGGACCGCTACAGGGGTGGGGAATCAGCCCCAGCATTTT	CAWTATGVGNQPQHF
TRBV5-6	18	TRBJ2-3	TRBD2	TGTGCCAGCAGCTTGGGTCTAGCGGGGGGGTCTAGCACAGATACGCAGTATTTT	CASSLGLAGGSSTDTQYF
TRBV30	13	TRBJ1-2	-	TGTGCCTGGAGAACATTTTCTAACTATGGCTACACCTTC	CAWRTFSNYGYTF
TRBV28	14	TRBJ1-1	-	TGTGCCAGCAGGGGTCAGGGCAAGAACACTGAAGCTTTCTTT	CASRGQGKNTEAFF
TRBV7-2	15	TRBJ2-3	-	TGTGCCAGCAGCCCCCGGGGTACTAGCACAGATACGCAGTATTTT	CASSPRGTSTDTQYF
TRBV19	14	TRBJ2-7	TRBD1	TGTGCCAGTAGTTCCGGGACAGGGAGTACCGAGCAGTACTTC	CASSSGTGSTEQYF
TRBV19	13	TRBJ1-5	TRBD1	TGTGCCACATTAGACAGGGGGAATCAGCCCCAGCATTTT	CATLDRGNQPQHF
TRBV6-4	15	TRBJ2-3	TRBD1	TGTGCCAGCAGTTCCGGGACAGGCCCCACAGATACGCAGTATTTT	CASSSGTGPTDTQYF
TRBV7-9	16	TRBJ1-2	-	TGTGCCAGCAGCTCCAATTATCTACAGAAGAACTATGGCTACACCTTC	CASSSNYLQKNYGYTF
TRBV4-1	18	TRBJ2-5	TRBD2	TGCGCCAGCAGCCAAGAGGGGCTAGCGGGGGGGCTTAGGGAGACCCAGTACTTC	CASSQEGLAGGLRETQYF
TRBV18	15	TRBJ1-1	-	TGTGCCAGCTCCCCCGCCCAGGGGAGAAGCACTGAAGCTTTCTTT	CASSPAQGRSTEAFF
TRBV5-1	13	TRBJ1-5	-	TGCGCCAGCAGCTCGGAACGGGGGAAGCCCCAGCATTTT	CASSSERGKPQHF
TRBV7-9	15	TRBJ2-5	-	TGTGCCAGCAGTTTCACCGGGGGTTCCCAAGAGACCCAGTACTTC	CASSFTGGSQETQYF